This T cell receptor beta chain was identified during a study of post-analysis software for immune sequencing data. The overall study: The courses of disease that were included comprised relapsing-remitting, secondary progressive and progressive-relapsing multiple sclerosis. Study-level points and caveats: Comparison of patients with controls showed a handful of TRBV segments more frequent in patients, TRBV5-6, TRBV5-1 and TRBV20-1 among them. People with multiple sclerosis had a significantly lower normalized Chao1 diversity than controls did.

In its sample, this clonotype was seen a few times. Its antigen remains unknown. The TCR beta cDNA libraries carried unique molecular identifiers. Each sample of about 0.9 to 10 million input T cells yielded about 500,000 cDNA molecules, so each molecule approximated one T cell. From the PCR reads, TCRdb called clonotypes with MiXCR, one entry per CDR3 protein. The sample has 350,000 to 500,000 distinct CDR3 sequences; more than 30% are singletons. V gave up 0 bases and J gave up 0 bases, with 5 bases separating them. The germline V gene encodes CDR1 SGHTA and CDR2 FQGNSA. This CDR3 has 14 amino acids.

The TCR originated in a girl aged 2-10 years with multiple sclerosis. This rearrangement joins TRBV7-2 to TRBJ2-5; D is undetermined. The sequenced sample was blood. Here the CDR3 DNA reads TGTGCCAGCAGCTTAGCGGGCGACCAAGAGACCCAGTACTTC. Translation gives CASSLAGDQETQYF.